The 9 T cell receptor beta chains in this list originate from one sample, sequenced in a study of blood T cell repertoires in COVID-19. The assay was immunoSEQ multiplex PCR, and TCRdb's table has in-frame clones only and misses some. The sample holds some 200,000 clones, approximately 86% seen once. The specimen sequenced was peripheral blood. These receptors were obtained from a woman aged 80 or over with acute or convalescent COVID-19.

The chain combines TRBV11-2 with TRBJ2-5; D is perhaps TRBD2 (5 bases). The germline CDR1 and CDR2 sequences are SGHAT and FQNNGV. Trimming took 4 bases from V and 4 from J, leaving 13 bases between them. The CDR3 runs to 14 residues. The CDR3 DNA reads as TGTGCCAGCAGCTCACCTACTAGGTTAGAGACCCAGTACTTC. It translates to CASSSPTRLETQYF.

This chain joins TRBV3-1 (or the pseudogene TRBV3-2) and TRBJ1-2; no clear D gene. Between the trimmed V and J ends, which lost 1 base and 4 bases, there was a span of 7 bases. The CDR3 sequence is 13 residues long. The germline V gene encodes CDR1 LGHDT and CDR2 YNNKEL (reference sequence). The CDR3 loop reads CASSQGGVYGYTF. The CDR3, as DNA: TGTGCCAGCAGCCAAGGGGGAGTCTATGGCTACACCTTC.

This rearrangement joins TRBV5-4 to TRBJ2-1; tentative D call: TRBD2 (5 bases). The germline CDR1 and CDR2 sequences are SGHNT and YYREEE (reference sequence). The CDR3 spans 14 residues. V lost 4 bases, J lost 6 bases, and 14 bases lay in between. The CDR3 sequence: CASSPGGGSNEQFF. DNA for the CDR3: TGTGCCAGCAGCCCCGGCGGCGGGTCCAATGAGCAGTTCTTC.

In regard to this clone: The identical CDR3 is also encoded by other nucleotide sequences in the sample. V is TRBV9 and J is TRBJ2-7, with D possibly matching TRBD1 (6 bases). Trimming took off 0 bases at V and 3 bases at J, with 10 bases between the two ends. CDR3 size: 14 residues. Germline V CDR1 and CDR2: SGDLS, YYNGEE. The CDR3 reads CASSVGTGFYEQYF. As DNA, the CDR3 is TGTGCCAGCAGCGTAGGTACAGGGTTCTACGAGCAGTACTTC. The entire variable domain, with the rest obtained from reference TRBV9 and TRBJ2-7, is as follows: DSGVTQTPKHLITATGQRVTLRCSPRSGDLSVYWYQQSLDQGLQFLIQYYNGEERAKGNILERFSAQQFPDLHSELNLSSLELGDSALYFCASSVGTGFYEQYFGPGTRLTVT.

This rearrangement joins TRBV14 to TRBJ1-6; D is unresolved. This CDR3 has 18 amino acids. The germline CDR1 and CDR2 sequences are SGHDN and FVKESK. The V gene lost 2 bases and the J gene lost 5 bases, with 19 bases spanning the gap. This chain's CDR3 is CASSQIGEVGRDNSPLHF. The DNA for the CDR3 is TGTGCCAGCAGCCAAATCGGGGAGGTGGGAAGAGATAATTCACCCCTCCACTTT.

This rearrangement joins TRBV5-1 to TRBJ1-3; D unclear. Germline values: CDR1 SGHRS, CDR2 YFSETQ. This CDR3 comprises 14 residues. V was trimmed by 3 bases and J by 3 bases, leaving 10 bases between them. The CDR3 region has the DNA TGCGCCAGCAGCTCGGACGGACTTGGAAACACCATATATTTT. Its translation: CASSSDGLGNTIYF.

The genes are TRBV7-2 and TRBJ1-1; a possible D gene is TRBD1 (6 bases). Germline CDR1 reads SGHTA; CDR2 reads FQGNSA. The CDR3 contains 14 residues. Trimming pared 5 bases from V and 4 bases from J, leaving 14 bases between. The CDR3 DNA reads as TGTGCCAGCAGCAAAAACAGGGTTGGCACTGAAGCTTTCTTT. It codes for CASSKNRVGTEAFF.

The chain joins TRBV5-4 to TRBJ2-1; D is uncertain. CDR3 length: 15 amino acids. Germline-derived CDR1 and CDR2 are SGHNT and YYREEE (reference sequence). V lost 4 bases and J 9 bases, leaving 20 bases between the germline ends. In nucleotides, the CDR3 is TGTGCCAGCAGCCCCGAAACCGGGTCCCTGGGTGAGCAGTTCTTC. The encoded protein is CASSPETGSLGEQFF. The variable domain in full, with the rest retrieved from reference TRBV5-4 and TRBJ2-1, is ETGVTQSPTHLIKTRGQQVTLRCSSQSGHNTVSWYQQALGQGPQFIFQYYREEENGRGNFPPRFSGLQFPNYSSELNVNALELDDSALYLCASSPETGSLGEQFFGPGTRLTVL.

The chain carries TRBV9 and TRBJ2-1, with 14 bases identical to TRBD2. Per the germline V gene, CDR1 is SGDLS and CDR2 is YYNGEE. J was trimmed by 6 bases and V by 4 bases; bases with no gene match: 3. The CDR3 loop spans 15 amino acids. The CDR3 is CASSTGLAGVNEQFF. The CDR3 nucleotides are TGTGCCAGCAGCACGGGACTAGCGGGGGTCAATGAGCAGTTCTTC.